What follows are 26 T cell receptor beta chains derived from one specimen sequenced in a study of beta chain features in type 1 diabetes. Study findings and constraints: Type 1 diabetes patients showed a moderate but significant shortening of TCRB CDR3s in all four CD4+ subsets.

No antigen is known for these receptors. Expressed TCRB transcripts were sequenced because the entire RNA isolate underwent reverse transcription. Produced via immunoSEQ multiplex PCR; TCRdb's table is partial and in-frame only. This sample has a few hundred thousand clones, with around 15% found just once. Source material: naive CD4+ T cells from blood. Receptor source: a man younger than 45 with type 1 diabetes.

This chain uses TRBV25-1 with TRBJ2-5; D gene ambiguous. Germline V gene data show CDR1 as MGHDK and CDR2 as SYGVNS. V dropped 2 bases and J dropped 2 bases, with 9 bases sitting between them. The CDR3 contains 14 residues. The CDR3 bases are TGTGCCAGCAGTGAACGACACTTTCAAGAGACCCAGTACTTC. This translates into CASSERHFQETQYF. The complete variable domain, with remaining parts taken from reference TRBV25-1 and TRBJ2-5, reads EADIYQTPRYLVIGTGKKITLECSQTMGHDKMYWYQQDPGMELHLIHYSYGVNSTEKGDLSSESTVSRIRTEHFPLTLESARPSHTSQYLCASSERHFQETQYFGPGTRLLVL.

This clone was recorded a few times. V usage is TRBV2 and J usage is TRBJ2-7; TRBD2 matches 11 bases. V lost 6 bases, J lost 4 bases, and 8 bases stayed unmatched. Per germline, CDR1 SNHLY and CDR2 FYNNEI. The CDR3 extends over 15 amino acids. CDR3 amino acids: CASSDGLAGGYEQYF. Written as DNA, the CDR3 is TGTGCCAGCAGCGATGGACTAGCGGGTGGTTACGAGCAGTACTTC.

The table lists this clone with a few counts. The rearrangement joins TRBV30 to TRBJ2-7; D might be TRBD1 (5 bases). Looked up from germline, CDR1 is GTSNPN and CDR2 is SVGIG (reference sequence). This CDR3 contains 15 residues. Trimming cost V 0 bases and J 2 bases, with 14 bases left between them. The CDR3 DNA reads as TGTGCCTGGAGTGTTGGGCAGGGAATAACCTACGAGCAGTACTTC. This sequence encodes CAWSVGQGITYEQYF.

This clone was observed a few times. This sequence joins TRBV10-3 and TRBJ2-3; D possibly corresponds to TRBD2 (6 bases). Trimming cost V 4 bases and J 4 bases, with 12 bases left between them. Germline values: CDR1 ENHRY, CDR2 SYGVKD. The CDR3 covers 14 residues. CDR3 DNA sequence: TGTGCCATCAGTGGCGGCAGGGAGGCAGATACGCAGTATTTT. Translating gives CAISGGREADTQYF.

This chain uses TRBV11-2 with TRBJ2-1; D is possibly TRBD1 (5 bases). CDR1 and CDR2 from the germline V gene are SGHAT and FQNNGV. The V and J ends lost 6 bases and 0 bases respectively, with 15 bases between them. The CDR3 covers 16 residues. The CDR3 bases are TGTGCCAGCAGAAATAGAGGCCAGGGCTCCTACAATGAGCAGTTCTTC. It translates to CASRNRGQGSYNEQFF.

This sequence joins TRBV27 and TRBJ1-5, with 7 nucleotides matching TRBD1. This CDR3 is built from 15 residues. Looked up from germline, CDR1 is MNHEY and CDR2 is SMNVEV (reference sequence). The V and J ends lost 5 bases and 5 bases, in that order; junction bases with no gene match: 9. The CDR3 spells CASSTYQGGDQPQHF. CDR3 sequence (DNA): TGTGCCAGCAGTACTTACCAGGGGGGCGATCAGCCCCAGCATTTT.

The rearrangement links TRBV11-2 to TRBJ2-7; tentative D call: TRBD1 (6 bases). With 5 bases removed from V and 3 bases from J, the gap between germline ends came to 8 bases. CDR3 length equals 12 residues. The germline V gene encodes CDR1 SGHAT and CDR2 FQNNGV. The CDR3 reads CASSAQGYEQYF. CDR3 DNA: TGTGCCAGCAGCGCACAGGGCTACGAGCAGTACTTC.

The gene calls are TRBV27 and TRBJ2-4, with D maybe TRBD2 (5 bases). The CDR3 consists of 12 residues. Germline CDR1 reads MNHEY; CDR2 reads SMNVEV (reference sequence). The ends were cut back, 7 bases at V and 7 bases at J, with 11 bases in the middle. Here the CDR3 DNA reads TGTGCCAGCACCTCCGGCGGGAACATTCAGTACTTC. Translated: CASTSGGNIQYF.

J is TRBJ2-1 and V is TRBV28, with D perhaps matching TRBD1 (6 bases). Germline V CDR1 and CDR2: MDHEN, SYDVKM. V was trimmed by 6 bases and J by 4 bases, leaving 10 bases between them. The CDR3 covers 13 residues. CDR3 bases: TGTGCCAGCAGCATGGACAGTTACAATGAGCAGTTCTTC. Protein sequence: CASSMDSYNEQFF.

This clone was detected only a few times. The chain has TRBV15 and TRBJ2-5; 8 bases align to TRBD1. Germline trimming cut 1 base from V and 5 bases from J; bases unmatched to any gene: 6. This CDR3 contains 15 residues. Germline loops: CDR1 LNHNV, CDR2 YYDKDF (reference sequence). The CDR3 reads CATSRAPGGLETQYF. CDR3 coding DNA: TGTGCCACCAGCAGAGCCCCAGGGGGCCTGGAGACCCAGTACTTC.

The chain links TRBV28 to TRBJ2-3, with TRBD2 matching 9 bases. The V segment lost 8 bases and the J segment 2 bases; nucleotides outside the gene matches: 5. The CDR3 runs to 14 residues. The germline gives CDR1 MDHEN, CDR2 SYDVKM. The CDR3 DNA is TGTGCCAGCCCACCGGGACTAGCCACAGATACGCAGTATTTT. Protein sequence: CASPPGLATDTQYF.

The rearrangement uses TRBV29-1 and TRBJ1-2, with D unclear. V lost 2 bases and J lost 2, with 9 bases in between. This CDR3 has 13 amino acids. Germline assignment: CDR1 SQVTM and CDR2 ANQGSEA. The CDR3 bases are TGCAGCGTTGAACTGGCTACCAACTATGGCTACACCTTC. This gives the protein CSVELATNYGYTF. Full variable domain (outside the CDR3, taken from reference TRBV29-1 and TRBJ1-2): SAVISQKPSRDICQRGTSLTIQCQVDSQVTMMFWYRQQPGQSLTLIATANQGSEATYESGFVIDKFPISRPNLTFSTLTVSNMSPEDSSIYLCSVELATNYGYTFGSGTRLTVV.

The V call is TRBV4-1, the J call TRBJ2-7, with a tentative D call TRBD2 (6 bases). The CDR3 is made up of 17 amino acids. Germline loops: CDR1 MGHRA, CDR2 YSYEKL. The V end was cut by 0 bases, the J end by 6 bases, with 21 bases between. The DNA for the CDR3 is TGCGCCAGCAGCCAAGAATGGGGCTATGAGAAGGAGGGCGAGCAGTACTTC. Its protein is CASSQEWGYEKEGEQYF.

V is TRBV11-3 and J is TRBJ2-1, with D perhaps TRBD1 (6 bases). Trimming shortened V by 5 bases and J by 12 bases, and 17 bases separated the two germline ends. The CDR3 is made up of 13 amino acids. CDR1 is SGHNT and CDR2 is YENEEA in the germline V gene. CDR3 nucleotides: TGTGCCAGCAGCGCTTTTCAGGGGATGGGGCAGTTCTTC. This sequence encodes CASSAFQGMGQFF.

This chain joins TRBV7-8 and TRBJ1-5, with D perhaps matching TRBD1 (5 bases). The V and J ends lost 4 bases and 6 bases respectively, with 22 bases between them. The germline gives CDR1 SGHVS, CDR2 FQNEAQ. This CDR3 has 17 amino acids. The CDR3 spells CASSSTFGKQGRQPQHF. CDR3 DNA sequence: TGTGCCAGCAGCTCCACGTTCGGAAAGCAGGGTCGTCAGCCCCAGCATTTT.

This chain joins TRBV9 and TRBJ1-1; 8 nucleotides match TRBD1. With 0 bases clipped from V and 5 bases from J, the junction kept 6 bases outside the gene matches. The CDR3 has 15 amino acids. Germline lookup yields CDR1 SGDLS and CDR2 YYNGEE. The CDR3 coding sequence is TGTGCCAGCAGCGTAGGAGGACAGGGTTGGACTGAAGCTTTCTTT. Translation gives CASSVGGQGWTEAFF.

This clone was seen a few times. The chain couples TRBV2 to TRBJ2-1, with D maybe TRBD1 (6 bases). Germline V gene lookup returns CDR1 SNHLY and CDR2 FYNNEI. The germline V and J ends were trimmed by 3 bases and 6 bases, with 15 bases remaining between them. This CDR3 has 15 amino acids. CDR3 region: CASSDSADSINEQFF. The CDR3 DNA reads as TGTGCCAGCAGTGATTCGGCGGACAGTATCAATGAGCAGTTCTTC.

Only a few counts were recorded for this clone. V usage is TRBV4-3 and J usage is TRBJ1-2, with D possibly matching TRBD1 (6 bases). Trimming cost V 1 base and J 4 bases, with 13 bases left between them. The CDR3 runs to 15 residues. CDR1 is LGHNA, CDR2 YSLEER, per germline. The CDR3 region is CASSQAGQGTYGYTF. CDR3 in DNA: TGCGCCAGCAGCCAAGCGGGGCAGGGGACCTATGGCTACACCTTC.

The V and J genes are TRBV15 and TRBJ2-1, with 8 bases matching TRBD2. This CDR3 contains 15 residues. V lost 5 bases to trimming and J lost 4 bases; unmatched junction nucleotides: 7. Germline lookup yields CDR1 LNHNV and CDR2 YYDKDF (reference sequence). The CDR3 here is CATSGGLDQYNEQFF. Written as DNA, the CDR3 is TGTGCCACCAGCGGGGGACTAGATCAGTACAATGAGCAGTTCTTC.

This chain joins TRBV6-6 and TRBJ2-1; D not certain. Per germline, CDR1 MNHNY and CDR2 SVGAGI (reference sequence). V was clipped by 2 bases and J by 5 bases, with 10 bases between them. The CDR3 is made up of 14 amino acids. The CDR3 loop is CASSYVGRDNEQFF. DNA of the CDR3: TGTGCCAGCAGTTACGTGGGAAGGGACAATGAGCAGTTCTTC.

The chain joins TRBV19 to TRBJ2-5; D not resolved. Germline V CDR1 and CDR2: LNHDA, SQIVND (reference sequence). This CDR3 has 14 residues. Between the trimmed V and J ends, which lost 4 bases and 0 bases, there was a span of 9 bases. CDR3 nucleotides: TGTGCCAGTAGTAACAACAGATACCAAGAGACCCAGTACTTC. Translated: CASSNNRYQETQYF.

This chain uses TRBV6-6 with TRBJ2-4; D is ambiguous. Trimming took 7 bases from V and 9 from J, leaving 16 bases between them. Germline V gives CDR1 MNHNY, CDR2 SVGAGI (reference sequence). CDR3 length: 13 residues. In DNA form, the CDR3 reads TGTGCCAGCACCCCCGCCCCAGGCGCCATTCAGTACTTC. It is translated as CASTPAPGAIQYF.

This clone has only a few counts. The chain employs TRBV5-1 and TRBJ2-3, with unresolved D. This CDR3 spans 14 amino acids. Between the trimmed V and J ends, which lost 0 bases and 2 bases, there was a span of 7 bases. Germline V CDR1 and CDR2: SGHRS, YFSETQ. The CDR3 DNA sequence: TGCGCCAGCAGCTTGGCGGTACCCACAGATACGCAGTATTTT. This gives the protein CASSLAVPTDTQYF.

This clone was picked up a small number of times. The rearrangement joins TRBV30 to TRBJ2-1; D remains ambiguous. CDR1 GTSNPN and CDR2 SVGIG come from the germline V gene (reference sequence). CDR3 size: 14 residues. With 7 bases removed from V and 1 base from J, the gap between germline ends came to 14 bases. Here the CDR3 DNA reads TGTGCCTTCTACGGAGCTAGGTCCTACAATGAGCAGTTCTTC. As protein: CAFYGARSYNEQFF.

Turning to this clone: Other nucleotide sequences in the sample specify the same CDR3. The rearrangement uses TRBV7-2 and TRBJ2-3, with 9 bases lining up with TRBD2. The CDR3 is 15 amino acids. Germline V lookup: CDR1 SGHTA, CDR2 FQGNSA. The V gene end was trimmed by 3 bases and the J gene end by 0 bases; junction bases not matched to a gene: 1. The CDR3 DNA reads as TGTGCCAGCAGCTTGACTAGCGGAAGCACAGATACGCAGTATTTT. As protein: CASSLTSGSTDTQYF.

This chain connects TRBV29-1 to TRBJ2-3; D may be TRBD1 (5 bases). Germline V gene lookup returns CDR1 SQVTM and CDR2 ANQGSEA. This CDR3 has 13 residues. Trimming pared 2 bases from V and 4 bases from J, leaving 10 bases between. CDR3 in amino acids: CSVETRQPDTQYF. The CDR3 DNA reads as TGCAGCGTTGAAACCAGACAGCCAGATACGCAGTATTTT.